This TCR beta chain was sequenced during a study of blood T cells in healthy people across ages. With a J-beta primer mix and a sample-barcoded 5' primer, a second PCR ran about 6 to 11 cycles. TCRdb re-called the 5' RACE reads through MiXCR, storing one row per CDR3 protein. The sample includes over 1,300,000 distinct CDR3 sequences, almost 60% seen only once; the top ten take under 8.5%. Trimming stripped 5 bases from V and 1 base from J, with 15 bases between. The CDR3 extends over 16 amino acids. Germline CDR1 reads SGHTA; CDR2 reads FQGNSA. Study-level results: TCR beta diversity was tightly associated with the proportion of naive T cells.

This clonotype came up a few times. Its antigen is currently unknown. At least 5.5 micrograms of total RNA were extracted per sample. The sequence came from a man between 18 and 35 years old in good health. Sequences were obtained from blood. V is TRBV7-2 and J is TRBJ2-1; possibly TRBD1 or TRBD2 for D (6 bases each). This CDR3 is CASSTEGGASYNEQFF. CDR3 nucleotides: TGTGCCAGCAGCACCGAGGGGGGCGCGTCCTACAATGAGCAGTTCTTC.